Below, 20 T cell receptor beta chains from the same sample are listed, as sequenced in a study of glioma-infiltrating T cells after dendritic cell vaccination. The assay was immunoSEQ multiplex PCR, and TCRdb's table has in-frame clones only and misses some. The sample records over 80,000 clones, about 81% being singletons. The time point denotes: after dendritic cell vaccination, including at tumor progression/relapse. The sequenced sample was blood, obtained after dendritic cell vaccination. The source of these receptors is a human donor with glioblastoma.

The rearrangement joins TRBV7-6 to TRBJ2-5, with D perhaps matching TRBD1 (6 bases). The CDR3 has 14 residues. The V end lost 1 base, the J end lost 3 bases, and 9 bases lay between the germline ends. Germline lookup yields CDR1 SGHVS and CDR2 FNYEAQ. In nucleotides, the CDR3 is TGTGCCAGCAGCTTAGGGGACACGAAAGAGACCCAGTACTTC. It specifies CASSLGDTKETQYF. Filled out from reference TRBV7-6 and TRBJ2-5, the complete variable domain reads GAGVSQSPRYKVTKRGQDVALRCDPISGHVSLYWYRQALGQGPEFLTYFNYEAQQDKSGLPNDRFSAERPEGSISTLTIQRTEQRDSAMYRCASSLGDTKETQYFGPGTRLLVL.

This CDR3 is CASSPKGPRSTEAFF. In DNA form, the CDR3 reads TGTGCCAGCAGCCCCAAGGGGCCCCGTAGCACTGAAGCTTTCTTT. V gene TRBV6-5 combines with J gene TRBJ1-1; D possibly corresponds to TRBD1 (5 bases). Between the trimmed V and J ends, which lost 6 bases and 4 bases, there was a span of 18 bases. This CDR3 is built from 15 residues. Germline lookup yields CDR1 MNHEY and CDR2 SVGAGI.

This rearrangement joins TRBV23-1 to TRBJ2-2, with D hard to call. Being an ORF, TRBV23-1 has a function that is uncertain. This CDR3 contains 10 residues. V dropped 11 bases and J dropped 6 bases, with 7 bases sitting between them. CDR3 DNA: TGCGCCCGAGAAGCCGGGGAGCTGTTTTTT. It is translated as CAREAGELFF.

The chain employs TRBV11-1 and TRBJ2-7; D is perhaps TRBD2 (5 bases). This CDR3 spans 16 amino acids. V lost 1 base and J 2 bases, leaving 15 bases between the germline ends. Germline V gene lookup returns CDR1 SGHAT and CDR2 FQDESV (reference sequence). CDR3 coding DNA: TGTGCCAGCAGCTTAGGAGCGGCGGTGCCTCCCTACGAGCAGTACTTC. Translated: CASSLGAAVPPYEQYF.

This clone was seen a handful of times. CDR3 DNA sequence: TGTGCCAGCTCACCAGACCAGGCCGAAGCTTTCTTT. Its translation: CASSPDQAEAFF. The chain has TRBV18 and TRBJ1-1; D is unclear. Trimming cost V 2 bases and J 8 bases, with 9 bases left between them. CDR3 size: 12 residues. The germline CDR1 and CDR2 sequences are KGHSH and LQKENI.

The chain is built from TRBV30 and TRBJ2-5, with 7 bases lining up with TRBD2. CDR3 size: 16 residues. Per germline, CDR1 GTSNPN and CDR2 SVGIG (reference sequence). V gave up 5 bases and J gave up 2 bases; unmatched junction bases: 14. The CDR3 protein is CAWGLGGRGRQETQYF. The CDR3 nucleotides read TGTGCCTGGGGGTTGGGGGGGAGAGGGAGGCAAGAGACCCAGTACTTC.

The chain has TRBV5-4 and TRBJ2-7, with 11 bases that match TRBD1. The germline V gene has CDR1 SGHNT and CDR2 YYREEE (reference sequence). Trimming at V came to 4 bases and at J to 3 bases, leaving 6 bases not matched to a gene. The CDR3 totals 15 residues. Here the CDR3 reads CASSPGTGGIYEQYF. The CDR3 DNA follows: TGTGCCAGCAGCCCGGGGACAGGGGGGATCTACGAGCAGTACTTC.

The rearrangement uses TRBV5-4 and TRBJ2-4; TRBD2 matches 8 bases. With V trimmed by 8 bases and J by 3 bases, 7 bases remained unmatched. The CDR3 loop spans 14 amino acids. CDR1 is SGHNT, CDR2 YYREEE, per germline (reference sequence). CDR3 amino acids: CASTSGLGKNIQYF. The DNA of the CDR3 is TGTGCCAGTACTAGCGGCCTGGGCAAAAACATTCAGTACTTC.

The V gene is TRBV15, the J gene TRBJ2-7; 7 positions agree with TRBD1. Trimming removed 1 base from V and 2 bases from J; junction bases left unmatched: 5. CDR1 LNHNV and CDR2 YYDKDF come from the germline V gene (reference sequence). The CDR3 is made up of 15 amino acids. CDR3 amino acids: CATSRAGTVAYEQYV. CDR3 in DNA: TGTGCCACCAGCAGAGCCGGGACAGTCGCCTACGAGCAGTACGTC.

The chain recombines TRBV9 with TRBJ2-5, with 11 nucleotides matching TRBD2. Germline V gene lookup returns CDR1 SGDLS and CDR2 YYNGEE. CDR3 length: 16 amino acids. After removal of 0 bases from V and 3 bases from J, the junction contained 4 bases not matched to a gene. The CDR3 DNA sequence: TGTGCCAGCAGCGTAGCCCCACTAGCGGGAGAAGAGACCCAGTACTTC. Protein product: CASSVAPLAGEETQYF.

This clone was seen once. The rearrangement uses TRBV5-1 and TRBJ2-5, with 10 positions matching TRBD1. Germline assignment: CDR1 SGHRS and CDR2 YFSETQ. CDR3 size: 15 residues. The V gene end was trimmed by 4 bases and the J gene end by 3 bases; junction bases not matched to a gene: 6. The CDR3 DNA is TGCGCCAGCAGCCCGACCGGGACAGGGGAAGAGACCCAGTACTTC. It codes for CASSPTGTGEETQYF.

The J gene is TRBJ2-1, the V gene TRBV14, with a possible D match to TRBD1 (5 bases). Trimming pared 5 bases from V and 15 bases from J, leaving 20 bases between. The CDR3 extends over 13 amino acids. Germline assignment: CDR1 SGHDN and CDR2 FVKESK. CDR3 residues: CASSSGSVQILFF. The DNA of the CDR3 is TGTGCCAGCAGCTCAGGGTCGGTTCAGATCCTGTTCTTC.

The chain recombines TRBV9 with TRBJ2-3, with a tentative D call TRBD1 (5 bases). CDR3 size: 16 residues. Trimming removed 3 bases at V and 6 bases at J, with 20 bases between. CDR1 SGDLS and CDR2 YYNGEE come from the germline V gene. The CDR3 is CASSATPGWGGDTQYF. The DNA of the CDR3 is TGTGCCAGCAGCGCCACCCCTGGTTGGGGCGGTGATACGCAGTATTTT.

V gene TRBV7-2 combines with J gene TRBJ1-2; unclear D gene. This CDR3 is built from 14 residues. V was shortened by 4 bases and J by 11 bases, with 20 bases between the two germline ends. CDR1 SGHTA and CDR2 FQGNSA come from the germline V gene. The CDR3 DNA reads TGTGCCAGCAGCTCAATCGCTCTCACCCTCGGGTACACCTTC. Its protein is CASSSIALTLGYTF.

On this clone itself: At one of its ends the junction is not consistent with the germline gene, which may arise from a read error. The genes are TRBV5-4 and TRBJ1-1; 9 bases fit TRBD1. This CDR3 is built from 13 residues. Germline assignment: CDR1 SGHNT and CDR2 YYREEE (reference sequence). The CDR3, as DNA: TGTGTCAGCAGCCGACAGGGGGTCACTGAAGCTTTCTTT. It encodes CVSSRQGVTEAFF.

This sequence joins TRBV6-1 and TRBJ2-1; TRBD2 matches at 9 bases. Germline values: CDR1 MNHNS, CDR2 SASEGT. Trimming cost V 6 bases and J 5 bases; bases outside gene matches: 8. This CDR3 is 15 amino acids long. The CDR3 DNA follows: TGTGCCAGCAGAGACAGGCTAGCGGGGAACAATGAGCAGTTCTTC. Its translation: CASRDRLAGNNEQFF.

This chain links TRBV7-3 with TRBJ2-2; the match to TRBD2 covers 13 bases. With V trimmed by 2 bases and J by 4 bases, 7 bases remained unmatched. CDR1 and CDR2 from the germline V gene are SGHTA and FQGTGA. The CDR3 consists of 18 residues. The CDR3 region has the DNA TGTGCCAGCAGCTTATTCGGACTAGCGGGAGACGGCACCGGGGAGCTGTTTTTT. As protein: CASSLFGLAGDGTGELFF.

CDR3 in DNA: TGTGCCAGTAGTATACAGGGGGCCCTTAACTATGGCTACACCTTC. The encoded protein is CASSIQGALNYGYTF. The rearrangement uses TRBV19 and TRBJ1-2; TRBD1 matches at 8 bases. The germline gives CDR1 LNHDA, CDR2 SQIVND (reference sequence). Trimming removed 2 bases from V and 1 base from J; junction bases left unmatched: 3. CDR3 length: 15 amino acids.

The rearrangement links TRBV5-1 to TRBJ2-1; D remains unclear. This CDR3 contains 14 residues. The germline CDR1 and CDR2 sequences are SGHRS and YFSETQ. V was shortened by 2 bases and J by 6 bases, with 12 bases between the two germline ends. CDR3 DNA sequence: TGCGCCAGCAGCTTTGAGGAAATGGGCAATGAGCAGTTCTTC. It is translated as CASSFEEMGNEQFF.

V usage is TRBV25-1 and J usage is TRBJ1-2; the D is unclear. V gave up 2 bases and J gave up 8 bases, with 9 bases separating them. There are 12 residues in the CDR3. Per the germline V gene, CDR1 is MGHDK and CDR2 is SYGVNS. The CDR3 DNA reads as TGTGCCAGCAGTGAACGAGGGTACGGCTACACCTTC. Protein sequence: CASSERGYGYTF.